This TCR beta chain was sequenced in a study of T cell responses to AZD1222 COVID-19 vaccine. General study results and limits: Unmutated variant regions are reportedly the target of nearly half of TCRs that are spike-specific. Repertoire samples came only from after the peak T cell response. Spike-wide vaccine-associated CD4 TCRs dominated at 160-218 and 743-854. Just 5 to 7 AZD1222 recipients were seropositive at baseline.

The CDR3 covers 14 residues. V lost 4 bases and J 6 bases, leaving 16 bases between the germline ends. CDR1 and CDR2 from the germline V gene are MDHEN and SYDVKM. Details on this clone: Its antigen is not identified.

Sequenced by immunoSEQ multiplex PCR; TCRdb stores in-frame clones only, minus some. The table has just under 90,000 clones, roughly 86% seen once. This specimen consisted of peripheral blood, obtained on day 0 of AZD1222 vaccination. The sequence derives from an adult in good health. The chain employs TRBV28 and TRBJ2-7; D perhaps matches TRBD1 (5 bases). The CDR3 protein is CASSSPRQGGEQYF. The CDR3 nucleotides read TGTGCCAGCAGTTCACCCAGGCAGGGCGGCGAGCAGTACTTC.